The 24 T cell receptor beta chains reported below all come from one sample, sequenced in a study of PD-L1 blockade in urothelial cancer. Method: immunoSEQ multiplex PCR; TCRdb's copy keeps in-frame clones and lacks some. This table has 30,000 to 50,000 clones, about 89% appearing once. The sequences come from PBMCs, collected around atezolizumab (anti-PD-L1) treatment. Receptor source: a man aged 55-75 years with urothelial cancer.

The rearrangement uses TRBV19 and TRBJ2-5; the match to TRBD1 covers 11 bases. The CDR3 totals 14 residues. The trim removed 7 bases at V and 5 bases at J, leaving 6 bases unmatched. Germline V gene lookup returns CDR1 LNHDA and CDR2 SQIVND (reference sequence). This CDR3 is CASTPGTGGETQYF. The CDR3 DNA is TGTGCCAGTACCCCGGGGACAGGGGGGGAGACCCAGTACTTC.

V usage is TRBV28 and J usage is TRBJ2-1, with 9 positions matching TRBD2. Unmatched junction bases numbered 5, after V lost 6 bases and J lost 5 bases. The CDR3 is 14 amino acids. Germline V gene data show CDR1 as MDHEN and CDR2 as SYDVKM. The CDR3 spells CASRLSGGHNEQFF. The CDR3, as DNA: TGTGCCAGCAGACTCAGCGGGGGGCACAATGAGCAGTTCTTC. Full variable domain (rest looked up from reference TRBV28 and TRBJ2-1): DVKVTQSSRYLVKRTGEKVFLECVQDMDHENMFWYRQDPGLGLRLIYFSYDVKMKEKGDIPEGYSVSREKKERFSLILESASTNQTSMYLCASRLSGGHNEQFFGPGTRLTVL.

V usage is TRBV11-2 and J usage is TRBJ2-7, with 7 bases that match TRBD2. The germline gives CDR1 SGHAT, CDR2 FQNNGV. Germline trimming cut 1 base from V and 6 bases from J; bases unmatched to any gene: 12. This CDR3 has 16 amino acids. DNA for the CDR3: TGTGCCAGCAGCTTAGGCCCGGGGACTGGGGGGGGCGAGCAGTACTTC. This translates into CASSLGPGTGGGEQYF. Full variable domain (outside the CDR3, taken from reference TRBV11-2 and TRBJ2-7): EAGVAQSPRYKIIEKRQSVAFWCNPISGHATLYWYQQILGQGPKLLIQFQNNGVVDDSQLPKDRFSAERLKGVDSTLKIQPAKLEDSAVYLCASSLGPGTGGGEQYFGPGTRLTVT.

The chain links TRBV6-1 to TRBJ1-2; TRBD1 is a possible D gene (5 bases). CDR1 and CDR2 from the germline V gene are MNHNS and SASEGT. The CDR3 spans 15 residues. Trimming shortened V by 0 bases and J by 7 bases, and 15 bases separated the two germline ends. CDR3 sequence: CASSEARGELGGYTF. As DNA, the CDR3 is TGTGCCAGCAGTGAAGCCCGGGGGGAATTAGGTGGCTACACCTTC.

This clone was counted a few times. The chain carries TRBV27 and TRBJ1-5; D call uncertain. Germline CDR1 reads MNHEY; CDR2 reads SMNVEV (reference sequence). V was trimmed by 10 bases and J by 4 bases, leaving 14 bases between them. The CDR3 extends over 13 amino acids. CDR3 loop: CAISRGFNQPQHF. The DNA of the CDR3 is TGTGCCATCTCGAGAGGGTTTAATCAGCCCCAGCATTTT.

The rearrangement joins TRBV7-2 to TRBJ2-3, with 10 bases identical to TRBD2. Germline CDR1 is SGHTA and CDR2 is FQGNSA. V shed 10 bases and J 1 base; nucleotides not matched to a gene: 8. The CDR3 is 15 residues long. The DNA for the CDR3 is TGTGCCACCGAGGGAGGACTAGCGGGCACAGATACGCAGTATTTT. It yields the protein CATEGGLAGTDTQYF. Complete variable domain (other parts from reference TRBV7-2 and TRBJ2-3): GAGVSQSPSNKVTEKGKDVELRCDPISGHTALYWYRQSLGQGLEFLIYFQGNSAPDKSGLPSDRFSAERTGGSVSTLTIQRTQQEDSAVYLCATEGGLAGTDTQYFGPGTRLTVL.

This chain uses TRBV6-1 with TRBJ2-1; maybe TRBD2 (6 bases). Germline V lookup: CDR1 MNHNS, CDR2 SASEGT. V lost 3 bases, J lost 7 bases, and 16 bases lay in between. The CDR3 is made up of 15 amino acids. The CDR3 protein is CASSDWQGGANEQFF. For the CDR3, the DNA is TGTGCCAGCAGTGATTGGCAGGGAGGTGCAAATGAGCAGTTCTTC.

This chain joins TRBV7-6 and TRBJ2-3; TRBD1 matches 9 bases. V dropped 1 base and J dropped 4; count of bases not matched to a gene: 3. CDR3 size: 15 residues. The germline V gene encodes CDR1 SGHVS and CDR2 FNYEAQ. DNA for the CDR3: TGTGCCAGCAGCTTAGTGGACAGGGGACCAGATACGCAGTATTTT. This codes for CASSLVDRGPDTQYF.

The table lists this clone with a count of one. This chain connects TRBV10-2 to TRBJ1-2, with D hard to call. The CDR3 has 14 amino acids. The V gene lost 0 bases and the J gene lost 6 bases, with 11 bases spanning the gap. Germline CDR1 and CDR2: WSHSY and SAAADI. CDR3 loop: CASSESSVGDGYTF. Here the CDR3 DNA reads TGCGCCAGCAGTGAGTCTAGCGTCGGGGATGGCTACACCTTC.

This clone was observed a few times. This chain uses TRBV10-3 with TRBJ2-1; possible D gene TRBD2, 6 bases. Trimming stripped 1 base from V and 6 bases from J, with 7 bases between. Germline CDR1 and CDR2: ENHRY and SYGVKD. The CDR3 has 13 amino acids. The CDR3 DNA sequence: TGTGCCATCAGTGAGTTGGGAGGCAATGAGCAGTTCTTC. Translated: CAISELGGNEQFF.

This clone was counted a single time. The same CDR3 is also encoded by other DNA sequences in this sample. The V and J genes are TRBV5-4 and TRBJ2-7; a weak D match, TRBD1 (5 bases). Trimming took off 5 bases at V and 2 bases at J, with 11 bases between the two ends. Germline assignment: CDR1 SGHNT and CDR2 YYREEE (reference sequence). CDR3 size: 13 residues. The CDR3 reads CASRDDSTYEQYF. DNA of the CDR3: TGTGCCAGCAGGGATGACAGTACCTACGAGCAGTACTTC.

The chain joins TRBV30 to TRBJ1-1; weak D call: TRBD1 (5 bases). Trimming pared 0 bases from V and 6 bases from J, leaving 11 bases between. Per the germline V gene, CDR1 is GTSNPN and CDR2 is SVGIG (reference sequence). This CDR3 is built from 13 residues. CDR3 region: CAWSVSRASEAFF. The CDR3 coding sequence is TGTGCCTGGAGTGTTTCCAGGGCTTCTGAAGCTTTCTTT.

The CDR3 sequence: CASSMGASTDTQYF. In nucleotides, the CDR3 is TGTGCCAGTAGTATGGGAGCCAGCACAGATACGCAGTATTTT. The chain is built from TRBV19 and TRBJ2-3, with D tentatively TRBD2 (5 bases). Germline values: CDR1 LNHDA, CDR2 SQIVND (reference sequence). The CDR3 length is 14 residues. Deletions cut 3 bases from V and 0 bases from J, with 7 bases between.

The chain recombines TRBV7-8 with TRBJ2-5; 8 bases align to TRBD1. The CDR3 is 16 residues long. V was pared by 6 bases and J by 4 bases, with 13 bases of the junction left unmatched. CDR1 is SGHVS, CDR2 FQNEAQ, per germline. For the CDR3, the DNA is TGTGCCAGCAGATATGGACAGGGATGGATCGGAGAGACCCAGTACTTC. It specifies CASRYGQGWIGETQYF.

The chain recombines TRBV7-2 with TRBJ1-2; 12 nucleotides match TRBD1. CDR1 and CDR2 from the germline V gene are SGHTA and FQGNSA. The CDR3 sequence is 16 residues long. The ends lost 5 bases at V and 5 bases at J; junction bases unmatched: 9. The CDR3 protein is CASSRTGTGGAYGYTF. DNA for the CDR3: TGTGCCAGCAGCCGTACCGGGACAGGGGGCGCGTATGGCTACACCTTC.

The chain links TRBV23-1 to TRBJ1-5, with a possible D match to TRBD1 (5 bases). TRBV23-1 is noted as an ORF with a role that remains uncertain. This CDR3 is 17 amino acids long. The V and J ends lost 2 bases and 1 base respectively, with 15 bases between them. CDR3 nucleotides: TGCGCCAGCAGTCAAGGAGGGACTACCCCGAGCAATCAGCCCCAGCATTTT. Amino acids: CASSQGGTTPSNQPQHF.

This sequence joins TRBV11-2 and TRBJ1-4; 7 bases line up with TRBD1. Germline V gene data show CDR1 as SGHAT and CDR2 as FQNNGV. V shed 5 bases, J shed 4 bases, and the junction held 16 bases outside the gene matches. The CDR3 contains 18 residues. The CDR3 sequence: CASSPGTDLLRDNEKLFF. CDR3 sequence (DNA): TGTGCCAGCAGCCCCGGGACAGACTTGCTCAGGGATAATGAAAAACTGTTTTTT.

The chain recombines TRBV9 with TRBJ1-3; no definite D call. Germline V gene lookup returns CDR1 SGDLS and CDR2 YYNGEE. This CDR3 is built from 16 residues. Trimming stripped 0 bases from V and 4 bases from J, with 14 bases between. The CDR3 bases are TGTGCCAGCAGCGTAGGCCAGGCGGGAGAAGGAAACACCATATATTTT. Translated: CASSVGQAGEGNTIYF.

This clone was picked up one time. This chain links TRBV27 with TRBJ2-2; 10 bases line up with TRBD2. Losses at the gene ends were 5 bases for V and 6 bases for J; bases not matched to a gene: 15. Germline CDR1 MNHEY, CDR2 SMNVEV (reference sequence). This CDR3 has 18 residues. CDR3 sequence (DNA): TGTGCCAGCAGTCGAAAGGGTCTCCTAGCGGGAGTCGCCGGGGAGCTGTTTTTT. Translation gives CASSRKGLLAGVAGELFF.

The chain couples TRBV4-2 to TRBJ2-6; 12 bases are a match to TRBD2. Germline V gives CDR1 LGHNA, CDR2 YNFKEQ. The V gene end was trimmed by 3 bases and the J gene end by 4 bases; junction bases not matched to a gene: 10. There are 19 residues in the CDR3. Here the CDR3 DNA reads TGTGCCAGCAGCCACCAGCTAGCGGGAGGGCCTCTGGGGGCCAACGTCCTGACTTTC. It specifies CASSHQLAGGPLGANVLTF.

This chain links TRBV2 with TRBJ2-1, with D perhaps matching TRBD2 (7 bases). The germline CDR1 and CDR2 sequences are SNHLY and FYNNEI. The CDR3 has 15 amino acids. With 6 bases removed from V and 9 bases from J, the gap between germline ends came to 21 bases. The CDR3 DNA is TGTGCCAGCAGGAGGGAGGGCACACCAGGGGTTGAGCAGTTCTTC. Protein sequence: CASRREGTPGVEQFF. The whole variable domain, filled in from reference TRBV2 and TRBJ2-1, reads EPEVTQTPSHQVTQMGQEVILRCVPISNHLYFYWYRQILGQKVEFLVSFYNNEISEKSEIFDDQFSVERPDGSNFTLKIRSTKLEDSAMYFCASRREGTPGVEQFFGPGTRLTVL.

This chain connects TRBV4-1 to TRBJ2-3; D gene uncertain. Germline CDR1 reads MGHRA; CDR2 reads YSYEKL. V gave up 1 base and J gave up 0 bases, with 5 bases separating them. The CDR3 totals 14 residues. The CDR3 sequence is CASSQGESTDTQYF. The CDR3 DNA sequence: TGCGCCAGCAGCCAAGGAGAGAGCACAGATACGCAGTATTTT.

This chain joins TRBV19 and TRBJ2-1; 9 bases line up with TRBD1. J lost 4 bases, V lost 8 bases, and 6 bases had no gene match. Germline CDR1 and CDR2: LNHDA and SQIVND (reference sequence). The CDR3 totals 14 residues. CDR3 sequence (DNA): TGTGCCAGTCGCCAGGACAGGGGTTACAATGAGCAGTTCTTC. This translates into CASRQDRGYNEQFF.

This clone has only one observation. This sequence joins TRBV28 and TRBJ1-2; TRBD1 might be the D (5 bases). Between the trimmed V and J ends, which lost 3 bases and 8 bases, there was a span of 19 bases. Germline V gene sequence: CDR1 MDHEN, CDR2 SYDVKM. The CDR3 consists of 15 residues. CDR3 DNA: TGTGCCAGCAGTTTGGTTCTGGCGCAGGGTGAAGGCTACACCTTC. Residues: CASSLVLAQGEGYTF.